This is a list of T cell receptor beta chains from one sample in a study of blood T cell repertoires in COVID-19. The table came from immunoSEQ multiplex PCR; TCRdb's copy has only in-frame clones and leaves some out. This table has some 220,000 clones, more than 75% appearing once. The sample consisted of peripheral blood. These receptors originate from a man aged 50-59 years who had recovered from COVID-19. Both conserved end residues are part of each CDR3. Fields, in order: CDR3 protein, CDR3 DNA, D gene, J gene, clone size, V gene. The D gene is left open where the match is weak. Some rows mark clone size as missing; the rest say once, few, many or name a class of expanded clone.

cdr3_aa: CATRGGYSPLHF; cdr3_nt: TGTGCCACCCGCGGGGGGTATTCACCCCTCCACTTT; d_call: .; j_call: TRBJ1-6; clone_size: .; v_call: TRBV3-1/TRBV3-2
cdr3_aa: CASSFRGSSYEQYF; cdr3_nt: TGTGCCAGCAGTTTTCGAGGCAGTTCCTACGAGCAGTACTTC; d_call: .; j_call: TRBJ2-7; clone_size: .; v_call: TRBV28
cdr3_aa: CATSRDPLQGSVTDTQYF; cdr3_nt: TGTGCCACCAGCAGAGATCCCCTCCAGGGGTCGGTCACAGATACGCAGTATTTT; d_call: .; j_call: TRBJ2-3; clone_size: .; v_call: TRBV15
cdr3_aa: CASSLGLAGTDTQYF; cdr3_nt: TGTGCCAGTAGTCTAGGACTAGCGGGCACAGATACGCAGTATTTT; d_call: TRBD2; j_call: TRBJ2-3; clone_size: .; v_call: TRBV19
cdr3_aa: CASSLARGTGSSGANVLTF; cdr3_nt: TGTGCCAGCAGCTTGGCCAGGGGGACAGGGTCCTCTGGGGCCAACGTCCTGACTTTC; d_call: TRBD1; j_call: TRBJ2-6; clone_size: .; v_call: TRBV5-5
cdr3_aa: CASSPGLALGQFF; cdr3_nt: TGTGCCAGCAGCCCCGGACTAGCGTTGGGGCAGTTCTTC; d_call: TRBD2; j_call: TRBJ2-1; clone_size: .; v_call: TRBV12-3/TRBV12-4
cdr3_aa: CASSPRGQGRAGGLTGELFF; cdr3_nt: TGCGCCAGCAGCCCGCGCGGACAGGGGCGCGCGGGAGGACTCACCGGGGAGCTGTTTTTT; d_call: .; j_call: TRBJ2-2; clone_size: .; v_call: TRBV4-1
cdr3_aa: CASSLGPSSGNTIYF; cdr3_nt: TGCGCCAGCAGCTTGGGGCCCAGCTCTGGAAACACCATATATTTT; d_call: .; j_call: TRBJ1-3; clone_size: .; v_call: TRBV5-1
cdr3_aa: CASSRTGQIYGYTF; cdr3_nt: TGTGCCAGCTCACGGACGGGACAGATCTATGGCTACACCTTC; d_call: TRBD1; j_call: TRBJ1-2; clone_size: .; v_call: TRBV18
cdr3_aa: CASSPVKPRASVYDIQYF; cdr3_nt: TGTGCCAGCTCACCAGTTAAACCCAGGGCATCGGTCTATGACATTCAGTACTTC; d_call: .; j_call: TRBJ2-4; clone_size: .; v_call: TRBV18
cdr3_aa: CASSPVGPGQNYGYTF; cdr3_nt: TGTGCCAGCAGCCCAGTGGGGCCGGGACAGAACTATGGCTACACCTTC; d_call: TRBD1; j_call: TRBJ1-2; clone_size: .; v_call: TRBV7-2
cdr3_aa: CSVSAGVNEKLFF; cdr3_nt: TGCAGCGTTTCGGCAGGGGTTAATGAAAAACTGTTTTTT; d_call: .; j_call: TRBJ1-4; clone_size: .; v_call: TRBV29-1
cdr3_aa: CAHTRSGHNTGELFF; cdr3_nt: TGTGCCCACACCAGGAGCGGGCATAACACCGGGGAGCTGTTTTTT; d_call: .; j_call: TRBJ2-2; clone_size: .; v_call: TRBV30
cdr3_aa: CASSRRARAEQFF; cdr3_nt: TGTGCCAGTTCGCGGCGGGCGCGAGCGGAGCAGTTCTTC; d_call: .; j_call: TRBJ2-1; clone_size: .; v_call: TRBV2
cdr3_aa: CASSLRTIAANEQFF; cdr3_nt: TGTGCCAGCAGCTTAAGAACTATTGCGGCCAATGAGCAGTTCTTC; d_call: .; j_call: TRBJ2-1; clone_size: .; v_call: TRBV11-2
cdr3_aa: CASSLEAGQSLNYGYTF; cdr3_nt: TGCGCCAGCAGCTTGGAGGCTGGGCAAAGCCTTAACTATGGCTACACCTTC; d_call: .; j_call: TRBJ1-2; clone_size: .; v_call: TRBV5-1
cdr3_aa: CASRPGTPNNSPLHF; cdr3_nt: TGTGCCAGCAGGCCAGGGACACCGAATAATTCACCCCTCCACTTT; d_call: .; j_call: TRBJ1-6; clone_size: few; v_call: TRBV28
cdr3_aa: CASSPPGLNYGYTF; cdr3_nt: TGTGCCAGCTCACCACCCGGTTTGAATTATGGCTACACCTTC; d_call: .; j_call: TRBJ1-2; clone_size: once; v_call: TRBV18
cdr3_aa: CASSRYSSGLAGEQKGYEQYF; cdr3_nt: TGTGCCAGCAGCCGGTATAGTTCGGGACTAGCGGGAGAGCAGAAAGGCTACGAGCAGTACTTC; d_call: TRBD2; j_call: TRBJ2-7; clone_size: .; v_call: TRBV7-8
cdr3_aa: CASTRLAGGTGELFF; cdr3_nt: TGTGCCAGCACGAGACTAGCGGGAGGGACCGGGGAGCTGTTTTTT; d_call: TRBD2; j_call: TRBJ2-2; clone_size: once; v_call: TRBV2
cdr3_aa: CASSPGLAAQETQYF; cdr3_nt: TGTGCCAGCAGCCCGGGACTAGCGGCCCAAGAGACCCAGTACTTC; d_call: TRBD2; j_call: TRBJ2-5; clone_size: .; v_call: TRBV6-5
cdr3_aa: CASSPGAGGKIGYTF; cdr3_nt: TGTGCCAGCTCACCAGGGGCAGGGGGCAAAATCGGCTACACCTTC; d_call: TRBD1; j_call: TRBJ1-2; clone_size: .; v_call: TRBV18
cdr3_aa: CASSPRRTSGKYEQYF; cdr3_nt: TGTGCCAGCAGCCCCCGCAGGACTAGCGGGAAGTACGAGCAGTACTTC; d_call: TRBD2; j_call: TRBJ2-7; clone_size: .; v_call: TRBV9
cdr3_aa: CASSPGTSGRGYEQFF; cdr3_nt: TGTGCCAGCTCACCGGGGACTAGCGGGAGGGGATATGAGCAGTTCTTC; d_call: TRBD2; j_call: TRBJ2-1; clone_size: .; v_call: TRBV18
cdr3_aa: CSASQGGNTDTQYF; cdr3_nt: TGCAGTGCTAGTCAGGGGGGTAACACAGATACGCAGTATTTT; d_call: .; j_call: TRBJ2-3; clone_size: .; v_call: TRBV20-1
cdr3_aa: CASSLFRGNEQFF; cdr3_nt: TGTGCCAGCAGTTTGTTCAGGGGGAATGAGCAGTTCTTC; d_call: TRBD1; j_call: TRBJ2-1; clone_size: .; v_call: TRBV12-3/TRBV12-4
cdr3_aa: CASSPPGTGPYSSGNTIYF; cdr3_nt: TGTGCCAGCAGCCCTCCCGGGACAGGGCCCTATAGCTCTGGAAACACCATATATTTT; d_call: TRBD1; j_call: TRBJ1-3; clone_size: .; v_call: TRBV2
cdr3_aa: CASSLVGRLRETQYF; cdr3_nt: TGTGCCAGCAGCTTAGTCGGCAGACTCCGGGAGACCCAGTACTTC; d_call: .; j_call: TRBJ2-5; clone_size: .; v_call: TRBV11-2
cdr3_aa: CASSFRREGRGEQFF; cdr3_nt: TGTGCCAGCAGCTTTCGGCGGGAGGGCCGAGGTGAGCAGTTCTTC; d_call: TRBD2; j_call: TRBJ2-1; clone_size: .; v_call: TRBV7-9
cdr3_aa: CASKGAGGRDEQYF; cdr3_nt: TGTGCCAGTAAGGGGGCAGGGGGAAGGGACGAGCAGTACTTC; d_call: .; j_call: TRBJ2-7; clone_size: .; v_call: TRBV21-1
cdr3_aa: CAWQGGYGYTF; cdr3_nt: TGTGCCTGGCAGGGGGGCTATGGCTACACCTTC; d_call: TRBD1; j_call: TRBJ1-2; clone_size: .; v_call: TRBV30
cdr3_aa: CASSLGTGALHF; cdr3_nt: TGTGCCAGCAGTTTGGGGACAGGGGCCCTCCACTTT; d_call: TRBD1; j_call: TRBJ1-6; clone_size: .; v_call: TRBV27
cdr3_aa: CASSLTGGSTGELFF; cdr3_nt: TGTGCCAGCAGCTTAACGGGAGGATCCACCGGGGAGCTGTTTTTT; d_call: TRBD2; j_call: TRBJ2-2; clone_size: .; v_call: TRBV7-7
cdr3_aa: CASSEGQRNTEAFF; cdr3_nt: TGTGCCAGCAGTGAGGGGCAGAGGAACACTGAAGCTTTCTTT; d_call: .; j_call: TRBJ1-1; clone_size: .; v_call: TRBV2
cdr3_aa: CASSPDRGQPQHF; cdr3_nt: TGTGCCAGCTCACCGGACCGGGGACAGCCCCAGCATTTT; d_call: .; j_call: TRBJ1-5; clone_size: few; v_call: TRBV18
cdr3_aa: CASSPPGANNEQFF; cdr3_nt: TGTGCCAGCTCACCGCCAGGGGCTAACAATGAGCAGTTCTTC; d_call: .; j_call: TRBJ2-1; clone_size: .; v_call: TRBV18
cdr3_aa: CASSESGHNEKLFF; cdr3_nt: TGCGCCAGCAGTGAGTCGGGCCATAATGAAAAACTGTTTTTT; d_call: .; j_call: TRBJ1-4; clone_size: .; v_call: TRBV10-1
cdr3_aa: CASSLSFGSSYEQYF; cdr3_nt: TGTGCCAGCAGCTTGTCTTTTGGCAGCTCCTACGAGCAGTACTTC; d_call: .; j_call: TRBJ2-7; clone_size: .; v_call: TRBV5-4
cdr3_aa: CASSSLLAGDHNEQFF; cdr3_nt: TGTGCCAGCAGCTCGCTTTTGGCGGGAGATCACAATGAGCAGTTCTTC; d_call: TRBD2; j_call: TRBJ2-1; clone_size: .; v_call: TRBV5-4
cdr3_aa: CASSPYLDRQETQYF; cdr3_nt: TGTGCCAGCAGTCCGTACCTGGACAGACAAGAGACCCAGTACTTC; d_call: .; j_call: TRBJ2-5; clone_size: .; v_call: TRBV27
cdr3_aa: CATSDPGQGLGTQYF; cdr3_nt: TGTGCCACCAGTGATCCGGGACAGGGGCTTGGGACCCAGTACTTC; d_call: TRBD1; j_call: TRBJ2-5; clone_size: .; v_call: TRBV24-1
cdr3_aa: CASSQAAGHQPQHF; cdr3_nt: TGTGCCAGCAGCCAAGCCGCAGGTCATCAGCCCCAGCATTTT; d_call: .; j_call: TRBJ1-5; clone_size: .; v_call: TRBV7-8
cdr3_aa: CAISEPAGNNEQFF; cdr3_nt: TGTGCCATCAGTGAACCAGCGGGGAACAATGAGCAGTTCTTC; d_call: TRBD2; j_call: TRBJ2-1; clone_size: .; v_call: TRBV10-3
cdr3_aa: CASSFFPRRAVYEQYF; cdr3_nt: TGTGCCAGCAGTTTTTTTCCGCGGAGGGCGGTATACGAGCAGTACTTC; d_call: .; j_call: TRBJ2-7; clone_size: .; v_call: TRBV28
cdr3_aa: CSVDHRGGYTF; cdr3_nt: TGCAGCGTTGATCACAGGGGTGGCTACACCTTC; d_call: TRBD1; j_call: TRBJ1-2; clone_size: .; v_call: TRBV29-1
cdr3_aa: CAWSVTRGGAYNEQFF; cdr3_nt: TGTGCCTGGAGTGTAACCAGAGGGGGCGCCTACAATGAGCAGTTCTTC; d_call: TRBD1; j_call: TRBJ2-1; clone_size: .; v_call: TRBV30
cdr3_aa: CASSLTGGTSQPQHF; cdr3_nt: TGTGCCAGCAGCCTGACAGGGGGCACGAGTCAGCCCCAGCATTTT; d_call: TRBD1; j_call: TRBJ1-5; clone_size: few; v_call: TRBV3-1/TRBV3-2
cdr3_aa: CAIRGTENTEAFF; cdr3_nt: TGTGCCATCAGGGGGACAGAAAACACTGAAGCTTTCTTT; d_call: TRBD1; j_call: TRBJ1-1; clone_size: .; v_call: TRBV10-3
cdr3_aa: CASSAPGQGYYEQYF; cdr3_nt: TGTGCCAGCAGTGCCCCCGGACAGGGATACTACGAGCAGTACTTC; d_call: TRBD1; j_call: TRBJ2-7; clone_size: .; v_call: TRBV27